Reported below is one TCR beta chain. TCRdb's table, derived via immunoSEQ multiplex PCR, lists solely in-frame clones and lacks some. Of some 25,000 clones in the sample, approximately 64% are singletons; the top ten hold about an eighth. Each patient's relapse followed autologous stem cell transplantation, and brentuximab vedotin exposure varied. Responses achieved at best were complete response, partial response or progressive disease. Losses at the gene ends were 1 base for V and 4 bases for J; bases not matched to a gene: 12. The germline V gene encodes CDR1 MGHRA and CDR2 YSYEKL. The CDR3 totals 17 residues. This sample was taken from a study of PD-1 blockade in classical Hodgkin lymphoma.

The sample here was peripheral blood mononuclear cells (PBMCs), taken before the second cycle of nivolumab. The chain uses TRBV4-1 and TRBJ1-1, with 7 bases identical to TRBD1. The TCR was taken from a human donor with classical Hodgkin lymphoma. The CDR3 loop reads CASSQGGYRGLFTEAFF. CDR3 sequence (DNA): TGCGCCAGCAGCCAAGGAGGATACAGGGGATTGTTCACTGAAGCTTTCTTT.